This T cell receptor beta chain was captured by sequencing in a study of a mutant IDH1 vaccine in newly diagnosed glioma. Study information: The sex distribution of treated patients was 62.5% male and 37.5% female, with a mean age of roughly 40 years. Study-wide results and caveats: The occurrence of vaccine-induced immune responses was seen in around 93% of patients.

The CDR3 is 14 residues long. Trimming shortened V by 6 bases and J by 11 bases, and 22 bases separated the two germline ends. Germline CDR1 is MNHEY and CDR2 is SMNVEV (reference sequence). TCRdb's copy holds only in-frame clones and misses some; the assay was immunoSEQ multiplex PCR. The data hold nearly 50,000 clones, with 86% observed a single time. As regards this clone: What it recognizes is unknown.

The time point here: baseline, week 1 (first vaccination visit). The treatment is: pre-vaccination baseline after standard-of-care therapy. Each donor presented with a new WHO grade 3 or 4 astrocytoma that tested IDH1-mutant and showed ATRX loss. This receptor was taken from a man in his forties with glioma. The chain links TRBV27 to TRBJ1-1; D unclear. Source: PBMCs, taken from a glioma patient treated with radiotherapy, temozolomide or both. CDR3 nucleotides: TGTGCCAGCAGCCCTAATCCCCCCTTTAGATACGCTTTCTTT. Its translation: CASSPNPPFRYAFF.